This TCR beta chain emerged from a study of a mutant IDH1 vaccine in newly diagnosed glioma. Study-wide context: Vaccination began 4-6 weeks post radiotherapy alone, or with temozolomide cycles. Patients arrived already treated with radiotherapy, temozolomide, or both, most having had both.

CDR3 length: 16 residues. V was shortened by 5 bases and J by 7 bases, with 24 bases between the two germline ends. Germline V gene lookup returns CDR1 SEHNR and CDR2 FQNEAQ (reference sequence). Indicated time point: week 35, safety follow-up. In the vaccine, a single dose held 300 ug of the mutant IDH1 20-mer peptide, along with topical imiquimod. Eight vaccinations went to patients in weeks 1, 3, 5, 7, 11, 15, 19, 23. Notes on this clone: Its matching antigen is unknown.

Profiling relied on immunoSEQ multiplex PCR, and the TCRdb table lists in-frame clones only, not all of them. Here the sample spans about 64,000 clones, about 74% being singletons. The starting material was PBMCs, obtained from a glioma patient whose treatment included an IDH1 peptide vaccine. This receptor was taken from a man aged 50 or older with glioma. The chain recombines TRBV7-9 with TRBJ2-7; TRBD2 might be the D (6 bases). This CDR3 reads CASSDGRSSGLREQYF. CDR3 nucleotide sequence: TGTGCCAGCAGCGATGGGAGGAGTAGCGGACTTCGGGAGCAGTACTTC.